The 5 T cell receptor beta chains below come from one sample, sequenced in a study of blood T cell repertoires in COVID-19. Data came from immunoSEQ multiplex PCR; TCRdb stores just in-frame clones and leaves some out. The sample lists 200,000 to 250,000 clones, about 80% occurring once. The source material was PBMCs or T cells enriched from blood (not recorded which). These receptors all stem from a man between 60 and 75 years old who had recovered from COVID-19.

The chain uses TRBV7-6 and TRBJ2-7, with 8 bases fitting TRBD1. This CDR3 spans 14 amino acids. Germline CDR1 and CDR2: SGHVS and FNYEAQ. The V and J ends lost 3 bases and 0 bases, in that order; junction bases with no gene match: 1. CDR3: CASSFTGGSYEQYF. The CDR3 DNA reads TGTGCCAGCAGCTTTACAGGGGGCTCCTACGAGCAGTACTTC.

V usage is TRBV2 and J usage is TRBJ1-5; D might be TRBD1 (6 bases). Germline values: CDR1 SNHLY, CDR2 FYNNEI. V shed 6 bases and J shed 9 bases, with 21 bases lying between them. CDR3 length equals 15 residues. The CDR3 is CASSSRGTRNGPQHF. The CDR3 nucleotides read TGTGCCAGCAGCTCAAGGGGGACGCGAAACGGGCCCCAGCATTTT.

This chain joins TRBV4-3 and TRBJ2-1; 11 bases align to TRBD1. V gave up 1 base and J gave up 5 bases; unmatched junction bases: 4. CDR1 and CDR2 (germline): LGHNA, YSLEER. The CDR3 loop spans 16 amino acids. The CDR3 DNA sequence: TGCGCCAGCAGCCAAGGTGGGGGACAGGGGGACAATGAGCAGTTCTTC. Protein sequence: CASSQGGGQGDNEQFF.

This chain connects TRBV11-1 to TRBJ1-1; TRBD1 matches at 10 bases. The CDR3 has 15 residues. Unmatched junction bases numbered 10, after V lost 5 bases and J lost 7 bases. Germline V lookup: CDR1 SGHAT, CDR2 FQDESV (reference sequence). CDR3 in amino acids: CASSPRTGGMFEAFF. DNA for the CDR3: TGTGCCAGCAGCCCAAGGACAGGGGGTATGTTTGAAGCTTTCTTT. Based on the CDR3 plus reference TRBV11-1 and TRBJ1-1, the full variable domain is EAEVAQSPRYKITEKSQAVAFWCDPISGHATLYWYRQILGQGPELLVQFQDESVVDDSQLPKDRFSAERLKGVDSTLKIQPAELGDSAMYLCASSPRTGGMFEAFFGQGTRLTVV.

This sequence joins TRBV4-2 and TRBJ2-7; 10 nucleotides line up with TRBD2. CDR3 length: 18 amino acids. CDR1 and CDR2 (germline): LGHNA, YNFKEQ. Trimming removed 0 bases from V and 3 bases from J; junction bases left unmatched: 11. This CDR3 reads CASSQDLASGGTHYEQYF. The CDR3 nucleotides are TGTGCCAGCAGCCAAGATCTAGCTAGCGGGGGTACACACTACGAGCAGTACTTC.